Presented here are 17 T cell receptor beta chains from one specimen sequenced in a study of cytomegalovirus exposure and HLA in healthy donors. The PCR was carried out with 60 Vbeta primers and 13 Jbeta primers. Sequenced by immunoSEQ multiplex PCR; TCRdb stores in-frame clones only, minus some. The sample lists nearly 95,000 clones, approximately 63% occurring once. The specimen was PBMCs. These receptor sequences come from a woman in her twenties or thirties in good health and CMV-seronegative.

A single count supports this clone. The chain combines TRBV7-9 with TRBJ1-2, with a tentative D call TRBD1 (5 bases). This CDR3 has 13 amino acids. The V and J ends lost 3 bases and 7 bases respectively, with 12 bases between them. Germline V gives CDR1 SEHNR, CDR2 FQNEAQ (reference sequence). For the CDR3, the DNA is TGTGCCAGCAGCTTTGGCGCAAGGGGTGGCTACACCTTC. This gives the protein CASSFGARGGYTF.

The chain uses TRBV2 and TRBJ1-1; TRBD1 matches at 10 bases. The germline gives CDR1 SNHLY, CDR2 FYNNEI. The CDR3 contains 13 residues. Trimming at V came to 8 bases and at J to 11 bases, leaving 11 bases not matched to a gene. CDR3 loop: CASCAALGQGAFF. In nucleotides, the CDR3 is TGTGCCAGCTGTGCTGCCCTGGGACAGGGGGCTTTCTTT.

The chain recombines TRBV19 with TRBJ2-3, with no clear D. The CDR3 has 13 amino acids. CDR1 is LNHDA and CDR2 is SQIVND in the germline V gene (reference sequence). Trimming took 3 bases from V and 4 from J, leaving 8 bases between them. DNA of the CDR3: TGTGCCAGTAGTATTTGGCTTTCAGATACGCAGTATTTT. As protein: CASSIWLSDTQYF.

CDR3 nucleotides: TGTGCCAGCTCTCTGAGGACTAGCTTATCCGGGGAGCTGTTTTTT. Its protein product is CASSLRTSLSGELFF. The chain uses TRBV18 and TRBJ2-2, with 8 bases aligning to TRBD2. From germline, CDR1 is KGHSH and CDR2 LQKENI. The CDR3 has 15 amino acids. The trim removed 6 bases at V and 6 bases at J, leaving 9 bases unmatched.

J is TRBJ2-1 and V is TRBV7-2, with 10 bases matching TRBD2. The V gene end was trimmed by 3 bases and the J gene end by 7 bases; junction bases not matched to a gene: 6. Germline V gene lookup returns CDR1 SGHTA and CDR2 FQGNSA. The CDR3 is 15 amino acids. In nucleotides, the CDR3 is TGTGCCAGCAGCTTGGAGGGACTAGCGAGGAATGAGCAGTTCTTC. Protein product: CASSLEGLARNEQFF.

This clone has more than one count but fewer than ten. The CDR3 spells CASGTGKKQFF. CDR3 bases: TGTGCCAGCGGAACCGGGAAGAAGCAGTTCTTC. The chain employs TRBV6-5 and TRBJ2-1; TRBD2 is a possible D gene (5 bases). Per germline, CDR1 MNHEY and CDR2 SVGAGI. Deletions cut 8 bases from V and 11 bases from J, with 13 bases between. This CDR3 has 11 amino acids.

The gene calls are TRBV27 and TRBJ2-1; 9 positions agree with TRBD2. CDR1 MNHEY and CDR2 SMNVEV come from the germline V gene (reference sequence). The CDR3 spans 14 residues. V dropped 5 bases and J dropped 7; count of bases not matched to a gene: 6. This CDR3 reads CASSRIAGENEQFF. For the CDR3, the DNA is TGTGCCAGCAGTAGGATAGCGGGAGAGAATGAGCAGTTCTTC.

The rearrangement uses TRBV27 and TRBJ2-7, with 7 nucleotides matching TRBD2. Trimming took 8 bases from V and 3 from J; bases not matched to a gene: 10. CDR3 length: 14 residues. CDR1 is MNHEY, CDR2 SMNVEV, per germline (reference sequence). The CDR3 bases are TGTGCCAGCTACGGGGCGGGAGCGAACTACGAGCAGTACTTC. Translated: CASYGAGANYEQYF.

This clone was counted a single time. V gene TRBV5-1 combines with J gene TRBJ2-5; 7 positions match TRBD2. Germline V gives CDR1 SGHRS, CDR2 YFSETQ. Trimming cost V 2 bases and J 0 bases; bases outside gene matches: 1. CDR3 length: 14 residues. CDR3 sequence (DNA): TGCGCCAGCAGCTTACTAGCGAACCAAGAGACCCAGTACTTC. Its protein product is CASSLLANQETQYF.

The CDR3 sequence: CASSLGTVMNTEAFF. CDR3 bases: TGTGCCAGCAGCTTAGGTACAGTAATGAACACTGAAGCTTTCTTT. The J gene is TRBJ1-1, the V gene TRBV11-2; D not certain. This CDR3 is built from 15 residues. The ends were cut back, 1 base at V and 0 bases at J, with 9 bases in the middle. Germline loops: CDR1 SGHAT, CDR2 FQNNGV.

This clone was seen a few times. J is TRBJ2-6 and V is TRBV6-6, with D unresolved. This CDR3 contains 12 residues. The V gene's germline CDR1 is MNHNY and CDR2 SVGAGI (reference sequence). The germline V and J ends were trimmed by 9 bases and 4 bases, with 7 bases remaining between them. CDR3 amino acids: CASSSGANVLTF. The CDR3 nucleotides are TGTGCCAGTTCCTCGGGGGCCAACGTCCTGACTTTC.

This rearrangement joins TRBV6-5 to TRBJ2-1; maybe TRBD2 (6 bases). Trimming removed 2 bases from V and 1 base from J, with 9 bases in between. Germline assignment: CDR1 MNHEY and CDR2 SVGAGI. The CDR3 runs 15 residues. The CDR3 is CASSYRGSSYNEQFF. The CDR3 DNA sequence: TGTGCCAGCAGTTACCGGGGGAGTTCCTACAATGAGCAGTTCTTC.

The CDR3 loop is CASSLGQGGTETQYF. CDR3 in DNA: TGTGCCAGCAGCTTAGGACAGGGAGGAACGGAGACCCAGTACTTC. The rearrangement links TRBV7-9 to TRBJ2-5; TRBD1 is a possible D gene (7 bases). V gave up 1 base and J gave up 5 bases, with 14 bases separating them. The germline V gene encodes CDR1 SEHNR and CDR2 FQNEAQ (reference sequence). The CDR3 runs 15 residues.

J is TRBJ2-5 and V is TRBV5-4; D call uncertain. This CDR3 contains 14 residues. Between the trimmed V and J ends, which lost 1 base and 2 bases, there was a span of 9 bases. The V gene's germline CDR1 is SGHNT and CDR2 YYREEE (reference sequence). The CDR3 protein is CASSLTRYQETQYF. CDR3 sequence (DNA): TGTGCCAGCAGCTTGACGCGATATCAAGAGACCCAGTACTTC.

This chain joins TRBV5-1 and TRBJ2-2; 8 bases map to TRBD1. The CDR3 totals 16 residues. The V gene's germline CDR1 is SGHRS and CDR2 YFSETQ. The V and J ends lost 2 bases and 1 base, in that order; junction bases with no gene match: 4. The CDR3 spells CASSFRDRRNTGELFF. DNA of the CDR3: TGCGCCAGCAGCTTCCGGGACAGGCGGAACACCGGGGAGCTGTTTTTT.

This clone was found a few times. V is TRBV11-2 and J is TRBJ2-7; 8 bases align to TRBD1. Germline V lookup: CDR1 SGHAT, CDR2 FQNNGV. The CDR3 is 14 amino acids. The junction had 2 bases not matched to a gene; V was cut back by 2 bases and J by 2 bases. The CDR3 region has the DNA TGTGCCAGCAGCTTAACAGGGGGAACCTACGAGCAGTACTTC. It translates to CASSLTGGTYEQYF.

This clone was seen only a few times. V and J are TRBV6-1 and TRBJ1-5; 8 bases match TRBD1. V lost 8 bases to trimming and J lost 7 bases; unmatched junction nucleotides: 13. The germline CDR1 and CDR2 sequences are MNHNS and SASEGT. CDR3 size: 15 residues. CDR3 DNA: TGTGCCAGCGCCAACGCAGGGGGCGGTTGGCAGCCCCAGCATTTT. This codes for CASANAGGGWQPQHF.